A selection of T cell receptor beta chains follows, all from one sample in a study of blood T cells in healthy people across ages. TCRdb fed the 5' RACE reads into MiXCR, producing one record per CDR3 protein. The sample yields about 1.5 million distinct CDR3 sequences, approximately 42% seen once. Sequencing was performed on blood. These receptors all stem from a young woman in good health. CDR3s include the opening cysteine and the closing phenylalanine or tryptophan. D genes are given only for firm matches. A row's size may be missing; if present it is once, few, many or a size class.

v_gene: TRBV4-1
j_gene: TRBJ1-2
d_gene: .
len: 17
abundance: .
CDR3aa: CASSQDPPQSSNYGYTF
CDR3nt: TGCGCCAGCAGCCAAGACCCCCCACAGAGTTCTAACTATGGCTACACCTTC

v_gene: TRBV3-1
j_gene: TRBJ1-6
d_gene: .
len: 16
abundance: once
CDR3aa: CTSSQETDSYNSPLHF
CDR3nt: TGTACCAGCAGCCAAGAAACGGACAGTTATAATTCACCCCTCCACTTT

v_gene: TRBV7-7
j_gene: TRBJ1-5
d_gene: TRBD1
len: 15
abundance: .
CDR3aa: CVSFQDRGGNQPQHF
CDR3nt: TGTGTTAGCTTCCAGGACAGGGGAGGCAATCAGCCCCAGCATTTT

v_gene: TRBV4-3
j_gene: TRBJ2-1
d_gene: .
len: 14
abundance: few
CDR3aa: CASSQDWGSNEQFF
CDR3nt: TGCGCCAGCAGCCAAGATTGGGGTAGTAATGAGCAGTTCTTC

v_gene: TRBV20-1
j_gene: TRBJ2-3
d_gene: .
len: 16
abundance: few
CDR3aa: CSASRVVGNQQDTQYF
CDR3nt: TGCAGTGCTAGTAGGGTTGTCGGGAACCAACAGGATACGCAGTATTTT

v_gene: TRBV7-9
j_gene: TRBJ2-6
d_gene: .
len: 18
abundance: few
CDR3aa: CASSLSFRQAAGANVLTF
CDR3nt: TGTGCCAGCAGCTTAAGTTTCCGGCAGGCTGCTGGGGCCAACGTCCTGACTTTC

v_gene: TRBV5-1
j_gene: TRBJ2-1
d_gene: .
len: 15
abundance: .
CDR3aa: CASTFSGSYYNEQFF
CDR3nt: TGCGCCAGCACCTTTTCCGGGAGTTATTACAATGAGCAGTTCTTC

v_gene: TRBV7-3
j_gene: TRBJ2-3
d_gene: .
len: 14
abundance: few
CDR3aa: CASSPRVTADTQYF
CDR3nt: TGTGCCAGCAGCCCCAGGGTAACGGCAGATACGCAGTATTTT

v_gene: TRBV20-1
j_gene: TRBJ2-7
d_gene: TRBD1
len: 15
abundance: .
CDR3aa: CSARVVGTGVGEQYF
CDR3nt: TGCAGTGCTAGAGTAGTTGGGACAGGGGTGGGCGAGCAGTACTTC

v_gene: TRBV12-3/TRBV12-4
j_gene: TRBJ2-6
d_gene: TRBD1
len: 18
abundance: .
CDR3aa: CASSSRDRGLSGANVLTF
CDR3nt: TGTGCCAGCAGTTCTCGGGACAGGGGTCTCTCTGGGGCCAACGTCCTGACTTTC

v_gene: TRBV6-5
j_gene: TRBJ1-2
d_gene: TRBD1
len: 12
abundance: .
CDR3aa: CASSSQGAGYTF
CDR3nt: TGTGCCAGCAGTTCACAGGGGGCCGGCTACACCTTC

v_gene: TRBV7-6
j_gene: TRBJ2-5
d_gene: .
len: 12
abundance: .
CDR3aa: CASSFESETQYF
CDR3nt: TGTGCCAGCAGCTTCGAATCGGAGACCCAGTACTTC

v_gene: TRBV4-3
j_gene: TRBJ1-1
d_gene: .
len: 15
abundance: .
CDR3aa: CASSLDWTANTEAFF
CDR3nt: TGCGCCAGCAGCCTGGATTGGACAGCTAACACTGAAGCTTTCTTT

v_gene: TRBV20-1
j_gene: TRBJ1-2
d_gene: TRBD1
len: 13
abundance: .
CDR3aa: CSAGQGPTGGYTF
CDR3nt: TGCAGTGCGGGACAGGGCCCAACGGGGGGCTACACCTTC

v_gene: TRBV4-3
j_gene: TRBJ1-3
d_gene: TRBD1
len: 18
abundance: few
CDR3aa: CASSQDIQGARSGNTIYF
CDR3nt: TGCGCCAGCAGCCAAGATATCCAGGGGGCTCGCTCTGGAAACACCATATATTTT

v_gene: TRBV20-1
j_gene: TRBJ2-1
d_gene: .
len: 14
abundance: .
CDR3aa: CSCYSRGGRNEQFF
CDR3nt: TGCAGTTGCTACTCGAGAGGTGGGCGCAATGAGCAGTTCTTC

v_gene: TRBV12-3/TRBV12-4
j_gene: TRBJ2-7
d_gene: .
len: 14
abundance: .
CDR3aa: CASSLYQTVYEQYF
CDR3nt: TGTGCCAGCAGTCTCTACCAGACAGTCTACGAGCAGTACTTC

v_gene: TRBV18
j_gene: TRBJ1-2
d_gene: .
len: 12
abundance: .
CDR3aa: CVSSPEGFGYTF
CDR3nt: TGTGTCAGCTCACCAGAGGGGTTTGGCTACACCTTC

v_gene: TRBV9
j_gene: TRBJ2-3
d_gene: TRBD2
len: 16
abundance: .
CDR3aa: CASSALGTSGIDTQYF
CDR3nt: TGTGCCAGCAGCGCCCTTGGGACTAGCGGGATCGATACGCAGTATTTT

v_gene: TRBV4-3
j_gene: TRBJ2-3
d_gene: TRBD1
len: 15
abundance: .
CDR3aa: CASSLGTESTGTQYF
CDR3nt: TGCGCCAGCAGCCTAGGGACAGAAAGCACAGGTACGCAGTATTTT

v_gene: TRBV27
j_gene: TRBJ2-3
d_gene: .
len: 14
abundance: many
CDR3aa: CASSSGLNTDTQYF
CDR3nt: TGTGCCAGCAGCTCCGGATTAAACACAGATACGCAGTATTTT

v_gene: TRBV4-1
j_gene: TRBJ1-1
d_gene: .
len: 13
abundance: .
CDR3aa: CASSFGSALEAFF
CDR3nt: TGCGCCAGCAGCTTCGGGTCAGCTCTTGAAGCTTTCTTT

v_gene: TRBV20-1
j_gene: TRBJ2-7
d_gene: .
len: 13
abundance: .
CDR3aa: CSARSLVSAEQYF
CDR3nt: TGCAGTGCTAGGTCACTCGTGAGCGCCGAGCAGTACTTC

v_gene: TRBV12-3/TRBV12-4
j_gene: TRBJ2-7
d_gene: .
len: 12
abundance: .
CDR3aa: CASSASYSEQYF
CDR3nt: TGTGCCAGCAGTGCATCATACAGCGAGCAGTACTTC

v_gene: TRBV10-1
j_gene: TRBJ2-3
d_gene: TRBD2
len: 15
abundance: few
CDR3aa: CASSMTSGVTDTQYF
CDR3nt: TGCGCCAGCAGCATGACTAGCGGAGTCACAGATACGCAGTATTTT

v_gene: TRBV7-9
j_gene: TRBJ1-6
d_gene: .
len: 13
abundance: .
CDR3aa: CASSLYGYSPLHF
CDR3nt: TGTGCCAGCAGCTTATATGGGTATTCACCCCTCCACTTT

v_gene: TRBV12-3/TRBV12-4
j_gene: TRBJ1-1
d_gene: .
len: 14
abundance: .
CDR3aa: CASSPGETYTEAFF
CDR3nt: TGTGCCAGCAGCCCAGGCGAGACATACACTGAAGCTTTCTTT

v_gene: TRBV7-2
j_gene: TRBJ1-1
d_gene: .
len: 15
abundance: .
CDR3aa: CASSERPGDYTEAFF
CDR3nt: TGTGCCAGCAGCGAGAGACCAGGGGACTACACTGAAGCTTTCTTT

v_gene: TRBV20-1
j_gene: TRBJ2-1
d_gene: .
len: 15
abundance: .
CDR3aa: CSARKAREFGYEQFF
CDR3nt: TGCAGTGCTAGAAAGGCAAGGGAGTTCGGCTACGAGCAGTTCTTC

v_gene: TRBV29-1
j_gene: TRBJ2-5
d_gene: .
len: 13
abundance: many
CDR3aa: CSVARTVEETQYF
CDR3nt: TGCAGCGTTGCGAGGACAGTAGAAGAGACCCAGTACTTC

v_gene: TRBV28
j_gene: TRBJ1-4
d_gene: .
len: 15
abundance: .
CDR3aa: CASMDGGATNEKLFF
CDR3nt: TGTGCCAGCATGGATGGGGGAGCAACTAATGAAAAACTGTTTTTT

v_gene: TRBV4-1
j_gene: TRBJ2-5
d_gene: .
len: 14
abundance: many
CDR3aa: CASSQVELQETQYF
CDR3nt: TGCGCCAGCAGCCAAGTCGAACTTCAAGAGACCCAGTACTTC

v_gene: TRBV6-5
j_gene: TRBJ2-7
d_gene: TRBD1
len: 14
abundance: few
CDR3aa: CASRIWDRGGEQYF
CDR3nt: TGTGCCAGCAGGATCTGGGACAGGGGAGGCGAGCAGTACTTC

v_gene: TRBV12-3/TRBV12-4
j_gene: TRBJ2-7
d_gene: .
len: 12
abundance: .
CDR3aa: CASSMTVYEQYF
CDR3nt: TGTGCCAGCAGCATGACAGTGTACGAGCAGTACTTC

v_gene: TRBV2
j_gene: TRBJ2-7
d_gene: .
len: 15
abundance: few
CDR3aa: CASSEPPGDRYEQYF
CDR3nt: TGTGCCAGCAGTGAACCCCCAGGGGATCGCTACGAGCAGTACTTC

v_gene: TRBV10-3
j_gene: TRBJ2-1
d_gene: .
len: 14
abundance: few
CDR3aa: CAISGLTDRDEQFF
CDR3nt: TGTGCCATCAGTGGGCTAACCGATCGAGATGAGCAGTTCTTC

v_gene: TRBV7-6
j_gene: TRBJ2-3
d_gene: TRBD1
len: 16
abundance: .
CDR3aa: CASSSPRDRGTDTQYF
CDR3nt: TGTGCCAGCAGCTCGCCCCGGGACAGGGGCACAGATACGCAGTATTTT

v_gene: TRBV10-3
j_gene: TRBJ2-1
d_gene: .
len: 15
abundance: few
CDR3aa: CAISEAGGSYNEQFF
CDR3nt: TGTGCCATCAGTGAGGCTGGGGGATCCTACAATGAGCAGTTCTTC

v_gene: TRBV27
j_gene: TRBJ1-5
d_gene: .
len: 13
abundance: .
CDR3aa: CASSTRREQPQHF
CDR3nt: TGTGCCAGCAGTACTCGACGGGAGCAGCCCCAGCATTTT

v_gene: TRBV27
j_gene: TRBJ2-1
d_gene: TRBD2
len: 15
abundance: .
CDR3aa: CASSPGTRGRNEQFF
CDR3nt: TGTGCCAGCAGTCCCGGGACTAGGGGTAGAAATGAGCAGTTCTTC

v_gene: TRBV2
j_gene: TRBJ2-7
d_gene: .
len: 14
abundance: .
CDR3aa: CASSGTEFTYEQYF
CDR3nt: TGTGCCAGCAGTGGGACGGAGTTTACCTACGAGCAGTACTTC

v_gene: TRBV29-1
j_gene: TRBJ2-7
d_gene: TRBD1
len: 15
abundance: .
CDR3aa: CSVEATGQGSDEQYF
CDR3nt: TGCAGCGTTGAGGCGACGGGACAGGGATCCGACGAGCAGTACTTC

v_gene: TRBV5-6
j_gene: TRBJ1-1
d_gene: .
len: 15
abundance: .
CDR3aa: CASSLEGPTSTEAFF
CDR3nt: TGTGCCAGCAGCTTGGAGGGGCCCACTAGCACTGAAGCTTTCTTT

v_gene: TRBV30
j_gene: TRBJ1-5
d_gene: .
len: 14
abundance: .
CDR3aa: CAWSVDMAGKPQHF
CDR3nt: TGTGCCTGGAGTGTAGATATGGCCGGCAAGCCCCAGCATTTT

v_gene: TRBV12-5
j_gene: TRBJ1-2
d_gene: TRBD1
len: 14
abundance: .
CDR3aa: CASGDGQAGYGYTF
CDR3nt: TGTGCTAGTGGTGATGGACAGGCGGGCTATGGCTACACCTTC

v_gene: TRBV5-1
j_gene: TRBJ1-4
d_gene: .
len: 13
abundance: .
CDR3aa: CASSVQGYEKLFF
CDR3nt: TGCGCCAGCAGCGTGCAGGGGTACGAAAAACTGTTTTTT

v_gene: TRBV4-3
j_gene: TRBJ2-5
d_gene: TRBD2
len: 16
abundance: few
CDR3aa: CASSQDTRERVETQYF
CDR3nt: TGCGCCAGCAGCCAAGATACGCGGGAGAGGGTAGAGACCCAGTACTTC

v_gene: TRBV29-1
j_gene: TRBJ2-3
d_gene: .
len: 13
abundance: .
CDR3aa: CSGEVQAKDTQYF
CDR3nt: TGCAGCGGCGAGGTGCAGGCCAAAGATACGCAGTATTTT

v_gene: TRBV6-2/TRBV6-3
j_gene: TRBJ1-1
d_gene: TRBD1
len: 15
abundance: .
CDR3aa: CASSYSGQGTTEAFF
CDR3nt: TGTGCCAGCAGTTACTCCGGACAGGGCACCACTGAAGCTTTCTTT

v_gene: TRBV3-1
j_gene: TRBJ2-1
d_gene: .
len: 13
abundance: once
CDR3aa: CASSQASAGFMFF
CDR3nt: TGTGCCAGCAGCCAAGCTTCGGCGGGGTTTATGTTCTTC

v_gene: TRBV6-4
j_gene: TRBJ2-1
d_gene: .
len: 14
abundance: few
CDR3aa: CASSERLEFNEQFF
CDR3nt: TGTGCCAGCAGTGAGAGGCTAGAATTCAATGAGCAGTTCTTC

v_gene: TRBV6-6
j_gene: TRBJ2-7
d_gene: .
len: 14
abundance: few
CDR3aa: CASSYSMRNHEQYF
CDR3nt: TGTGCCAGCAGTTACTCGATGCGGAACCACGAGCAGTACTTC

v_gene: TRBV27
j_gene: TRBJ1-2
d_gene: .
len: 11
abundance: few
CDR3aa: CASSLSWVDTF
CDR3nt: TGTGCCAGCAGTTTGTCGTGGGTAGACACCTTC

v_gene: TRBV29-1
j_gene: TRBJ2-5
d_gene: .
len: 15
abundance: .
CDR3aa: CSVEWEDRQYNEQYF
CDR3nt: TGCAGCGTTGAATGGGAGGACAGGCAGTACAATGAGCAGTACTTC

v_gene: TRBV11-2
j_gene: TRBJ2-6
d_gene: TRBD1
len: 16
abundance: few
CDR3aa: CASSTYRGPGANVLTF
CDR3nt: TGTGCCAGCAGCACCTACAGGGGGCCTGGGGCCAACGTCCTGACTTTC

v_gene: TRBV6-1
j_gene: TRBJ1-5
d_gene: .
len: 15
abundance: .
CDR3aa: CASSEEAGPNQPQHF
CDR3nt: TGTGCCAGCAGTGAGGAAGCAGGGCCTAATCAGCCCCAGCATTTT

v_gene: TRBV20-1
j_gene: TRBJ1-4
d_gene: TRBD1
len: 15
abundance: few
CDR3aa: CSARDPKGAGEKLFF
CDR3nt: TGCAGTGCTAGAGATCCAAAGGGGGCAGGGGAAAAACTGTTTTTT

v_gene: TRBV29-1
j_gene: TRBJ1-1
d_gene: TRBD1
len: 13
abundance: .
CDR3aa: CSVEDRQGARAFF
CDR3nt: TGCAGCGTTGAAGATCGACAGGGGGCTAGGGCTTTCTTT

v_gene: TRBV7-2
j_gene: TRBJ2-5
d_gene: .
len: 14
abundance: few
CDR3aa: CASSLRQQGLEQYF
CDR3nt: TGTGCCAGCAGCTTACGGCAACAGGGATTGGAGCAGTACTTC

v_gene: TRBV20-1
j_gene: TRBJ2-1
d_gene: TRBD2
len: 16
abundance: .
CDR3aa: CSAWAAGANSYNEQFF
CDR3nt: TGCAGTGCTTGGGCAGCGGGGGCCAATTCTTACAATGAGCAGTTCTTC